This T cell receptor (beta chain) is from a study of T cell repertoires in cytomegalovirus infection. Study at large: Recently identified HLA-C-restricted and well-studied HLA-B-restricted CMV epitopes were used. Matching HLA type and CMV infection were both indicated by public TCR beta signatures. The study's findings and limits: The response measured ex vivo was dominated by TCR beta clonotypes (HLA-C-restricted and CMV-specific). Of the TCR beta families, the public ones yielded a cumulative frequency that identified carriers of CMV plus the relevant HLA.

From germline, CDR1 is SGHNT and CDR2 YYREEE (reference sequence). The junction had 17 bases not matched to a gene; V was cut back by 7 bases and J by 2 bases. There are 18 residues in the CDR3. Note on this clonotype: Its target is not known.

TCRdb reanalysed the reads using MiXCR and keeps one entry per CDR3 protein. Among about 700,000 distinct CDR3 sequences, around 30% were seen once, and the ten largest hold roughly 18%. This receptor was obtained from a human donor in good health (CMV status not recorded). Some clones in this sample may be carry-over from other donors' samples. V usage is TRBV5-4 and J usage is TRBJ2-3; 9 positions match TRBD2. The source material was cultured PBMCs, sampled from culture after CMV antigen stimulation. The CDR3 nucleotides are TGTGCCAGCCGAGGAATCACGGGGCGGGGGGGGAACACAGATACGCAGTATTTT. This translates into CASRGITGRGGNTDTQYF.